One and the same sample provided the 19 T cell receptor beta chains below, sequenced in a study of blood T cell repertoires in COVID-19. Data came from immunoSEQ multiplex PCR; TCRdb stores just in-frame clones and leaves some out. The table has 300,000 to 450,000 clones, roughly 86% seen once; the top ten hold approximately 1%. Input material: PBMCs or T cells enriched from blood (not recorded which). The receptors were sampled from a woman aged 25 to 39 who had been exposed to COVID-19.

The gene calls are TRBV2 and TRBJ1-1; TRBD1 matches at 7 bases. In germline, CDR1 is SNHLY, CDR2 FYNNEI. After removal of 7 bases from V and 4 bases from J, the junction contained 12 bases not matched to a gene. The CDR3 sequence is 15 residues long. CDR3 coding DNA: TGTGCCAGCATGTGGGACAGTCTCCCGGGCACTGAAGCTTTCTTT. It encodes CASMWDSLPGTEAFF. The full variable domain, with the rest looked up from reference TRBV2 and TRBJ1-1, is EPEVTQTPSHQVTQMGQEVILRCVPISNHLYFYWYRQILGQKVEFLVSFYNNEISEKSEIFDDQFSVERPDGSNFTLKIRSTKLEDSAMYFCASMWDSLPGTEAFFGQGTRLTVV.

V and J are TRBV3-1 (or the pseudogene TRBV3-2) and TRBJ2-7; 7 positions agree with TRBD1. The trim removed 4 bases at V and 7 bases at J, leaving 13 bases unmatched. The germline gives CDR1 LGHDT, CDR2 YNNKEL (reference sequence). This CDR3 comprises 15 residues. CDR3: CASSPLTGSNGEQYF. The CDR3 coding sequence is TGTGCCAGCAGCCCCCTGACAGGGTCTAACGGGGAGCAGTACTTC.

The chain carries TRBV12-3 or TRBV12-4 and TRBJ1-1; tentatively, D is TRBD1 (6 bases). The CDR3 sequence is 13 residues long. Trimming took 4 bases from V and 1 from J, leaving 7 bases between them. CDR3: CASSWGQNTEAFF. The CDR3 coding sequence is TGTGCCAGCAGTTGGGGACAGAACACTGAAGCTTTCTTT.

This clone was seen just once. This rearrangement joins TRBV6-5 to TRBJ1-5; 8 bases agree with TRBD1. This CDR3 comprises 15 residues. With V trimmed by 7 bases and J by 2 bases, 7 bases remained unmatched. CDR1 is MNHEY, CDR2 SVGAGI, per germline. The CDR3 bases are TGTGCCAGCAATTCCGGGACAGGTCGCAATCAGCCCCAGCATTTT. This encodes CASNSGTGRNQPQHF.

V and J are TRBV18 and TRBJ1-2, with a possible D match to TRBD1 (6 bases). Germline V gene data show CDR1 as KGHSH and CDR2 as LQKENI. With 3 bases removed from V and 12 bases from J, the gap between germline ends came to 17 bases. The CDR3 is made up of 13 amino acids. The CDR3: CASSPTGQSVNTF. Here the CDR3 DNA reads TGTGCCAGCTCACCGACGGGACAAAGTGTCAACACCTTC.

This chain links TRBV13 with TRBJ1-2, with a possible D match to TRBD1 (6 bases). Germline assignment: CDR1 PRHDT and CDR2 FYEKMQ (reference sequence). The CDR3 has 12 amino acids. V lost 4 bases to trimming and J lost 4 bases, with 7 bases between them. The CDR3 sequence: CASSSDSYGYTF. The CDR3, as DNA: TGTGCCAGCAGCTCGGACAGCTATGGCTACACCTTC. The variable domain in full, with the rest retrieved from reference TRBV13 and TRBJ1-2, is AAGVIQSPRHLIKEKRETATLKCYPIPRHDTVYWYQQGPGQDPQFLISFYEKMQSDKGSIPDRFSAQQFSDYHSELNMSSLELGDSALYFCASSSDSYGYTFGSGTRLTVV.

J is TRBJ1-3 and V is TRBV29-1; D not resolved. The V gene's germline CDR1 is SQVTM and CDR2 ANQGSEA. The CDR3 totals 14 residues. V was clipped by 1 base and J by 4 bases, with 11 bases between them. The chain's CDR3 is CSVEVSSAGNTIYF. The CDR3 bases are TGCAGCGTTGAAGTTTCGAGCGCGGGAAACACCATATATTTT.

The V call is TRBV9, the J call TRBJ1-2; 7 positions match TRBD1. CDR1 is SGDLS, CDR2 YYNGEE, per germline. The CDR3 consists of 14 residues. Trimming removed 0 bases from V and 5 bases from J; junction bases left unmatched: 4. This CDR3 is CASSVAGQAYGYTF. As DNA, the CDR3 is TGTGCCAGCAGCGTAGCCGGACAGGCATATGGCTACACCTTC. Based on the CDR3 plus reference TRBV9 and TRBJ1-2, the full variable domain is DSGVTQTPKHLITATGQRVTLRCSPRSGDLSVYWYQQSLDQGLQFLIQYYNGEERAKGNILERFSAQQFPDLHSELNLSSLELGDSALYFCASSVAGQAYGYTFGSGTRLTVV.

This clone showed up just a few times. CDR3 sequence reads: CASGTGRGYTF. In nucleotides, the CDR3 is TGTGCCAGCGGGACTGGGCGAGGCTACACCTTC. V usage is TRBV7-9 and J usage is TRBJ1-2; weak D call: TRBD1 (5 bases). V lost 8 bases, J lost 8 bases, and 12 bases lay in between. CDR1 and CDR2 (germline): SEHNR, FQNEAQ (reference sequence). The length of the CDR3 is 11 residues.

The J gene is TRBJ2-1, the V gene TRBV11-3, with 7 bases aligning to TRBD2. The germline CDR1 and CDR2 sequences are SGHNT and YENEEA. V lost 5 bases and J lost 3; bases outside the gene matches: 10. The CDR3 contains 16 residues. The DNA for the CDR3 is TGTGCCAGCAGCCGAAGGAGGGAGGGCCTCTACAATGAGCAGTTCTTC. Encoded protein: CASSRRREGLYNEQFF. Complete variable domain (other parts from reference TRBV11-3 and TRBJ2-1): EAGVVQSPRYKIIEKKQPVAFWCNPISGHNTLYWYLQNLGQGPELLIRYENEEAVDDSQLPKDRFSAERLKGVDSTLKIQPAELGDSAVYLCASSRRREGLYNEQFFGPGTRLTVL.

The rearrangement uses TRBV25-1 and TRBJ1-2; 8 positions agree with TRBD1. Per the germline V gene, CDR1 is MGHDK and CDR2 is SYGVNS. J gave up 8 bases and V 2 bases, and 16 bases lay outside the gene matches. The CDR3 runs 17 residues. The CDR3 region is CASSEHTQGAQYSGYTF. The CDR3, as DNA: TGTGCCAGCAGTGAACACACCCAGGGGGCCCAATATTCGGGCTACACCTTC.

This rearrangement joins TRBV6-5 to TRBJ2-1; D is undetermined. This CDR3 region has 14 residues. Germline V CDR1 and CDR2: MNHEY, SVGAGI. With 4 bases removed from V and 6 bases from J, the gap between germline ends came to 13 bases. The CDR3 spells CASSSVRSGNEQFF. The CDR3, as DNA: TGTGCCAGCAGTTCAGTTCGCAGTGGCAATGAGCAGTTCTTC.

The table lists this clone with a count of one. V gene TRBV2 combines with J gene TRBJ2-4; 8 bases match TRBD1. Germline V gives CDR1 SNHLY, CDR2 FYNNEI. The CDR3 covers 12 residues. Trimming took 11 bases from V and 6 from J; bases not matched to a gene: 6. In DNA form, the CDR3 reads TGTGCCTGGGGAACAGGGGGAAACATTCAGTACTTC. Translating gives CAWGTGGNIQYF.

A word on this clone: Other nucleotide sequences from this sample produce the same CDR3. V usage is TRBV11-3 and J usage is TRBJ1-4, with 7 bases lining up with TRBD1. Looked up from germline, CDR1 is SGHNT and CDR2 is YENEEA. The J segment lost 8 bases and the V segment lost 4 bases, leaving 7 bases of the junction unmatched. This CDR3 region has 14 residues. Written as DNA, the CDR3 is TGTGCCAGCAGCTCTCGACAGGGTGGAGAAAAACTGTTTTTT. Its translation is CASSSRQGGEKLFF.

With regard to this clone: This CDR3 is also generated by other DNA sequences in the sample. The chain couples TRBV9 to TRBJ2-1; D gene unclear. The CDR3 spans 12 residues. Trimming stripped 4 bases from V and 5 bases from J, with 7 bases between. Germline V gene lookup returns CDR1 SGDLS and CDR2 YYNGEE. The CDR3, as DNA: TGTGCCAGCAGCCCCACGGACAATGAGCAGTTCTTC. Amino acids: CASSPTDNEQFF.

This clone was observed once. The CDR3 reads CASSETGLVGDTQYF. In DNA form, the CDR3 reads TGCGCCAGCAGTGAGACGGGACTAGTGGGAGATACGCAGTATTTT. The J gene is TRBJ2-3, the V gene TRBV10-1; 8 bases map to TRBD2. After removal of 2 bases from V and 5 bases from J, the junction contained 6 bases not matched to a gene. The CDR3 spans 15 residues. From germline, CDR1 is WNHNN and CDR2 SYGVQD (reference sequence).

The chain links TRBV19 to TRBJ2-3; 8 nucleotides align to TRBD2. The CDR3 runs 14 residues. After removal of 2 bases from V and 6 bases from J, the junction contained 4 bases not matched to a gene. Germline CDR1 reads LNHDA; CDR2 reads SQIVND (reference sequence). In DNA form, the CDR3 reads TGTGCCAGTAGTATATTTGGCGGGAGGGATACGCAGTATTTT. Its protein is CASSIFGGRDTQYF.

V gene TRBV11-3 combines with J gene TRBJ1-1; D uncertain. The ends were cut back, 1 base at V and 1 base at J, with 10 bases in the middle. This CDR3 has 15 residues. The germline gives CDR1 SGHNT, CDR2 YENEEA. In DNA, the CDR3 is TGTGCCAGCAGCTTAGCCGACATGACGAACACTGAAGCTTTCTTT. Protein: CASSLADMTNTEAFF.

This chain joins TRBV19 and TRBJ2-1, with D uncertain. Germline assignment: CDR1 LNHDA and CDR2 SQIVND (reference sequence). V was cut by 5 bases and J by 9 bases, with 8 bases left in between. This CDR3 has 11 residues. The CDR3 coding sequence is TGTGCCAGTAGTGGAAGAGGTGAGCAGTTCTTC. It translates to CASSGRGEQFF.